The 14 T cell receptor beta chains listed next were all sequenced from one sample in a study of siplizumab effects on memory and regulatory T cells. Repertoires were generated with immunoSEQ multiplex PCR, while TCRdb's copy carries only in-frame clones and drops some. In the table there are about 100,000 clones, about 91% of which are singletons. The sequenced sample was CD4+ T cells sorted from blood. The receptors shown here come from a human donor in good health. Some clones in this sample may be carry-over from other donors' samples.

The rearrangement uses TRBV6-1 and TRBJ1-1; 9 nucleotides line up with TRBD1. Germline V gene lookup returns CDR1 MNHNS and CDR2 SASEGT. The CDR3 is 14 amino acids. V lost 4 bases to trimming and J lost 4 bases; unmatched junction nucleotides: 4. CDR3: CASSGRQGVTEAFF. The CDR3 DNA is TGTGCCAGCAGTGGAAGACAGGGGGTCACTGAAGCTTTCTTT.

The chain recombines TRBV6-6 with TRBJ1-1; D perhaps matches TRBD1 (5 bases). V lost 0 bases and J 10 bases, leaving 9 bases between the germline ends. Germline-derived CDR1 and CDR2 are MNHNY and SVGAGI (reference sequence). The CDR3 has 12 amino acids. CDR3 protein: CASSYSRGRAFF. CDR3 nucleotide sequence: TGTGCCAGCAGTTACTCCCGGGGGAGAGCTTTCTTT.

This clone was observed once. This rearrangement joins TRBV5-1 to TRBJ2-3; D gene unclear. CDR3 length: 16 amino acids. Trimming left V 3 bases short and J 2 bases short, with 16 bases between. Germline lookup yields CDR1 SGHRS and CDR2 YFSETQ. The chain's CDR3 is CASSWSGRTNTDTQYF. In nucleotides, the CDR3 is TGCGCCAGCAGCTGGTCTGGGCGGACCAACACAGATACGCAGTATTTT.

The chain uses TRBV28 and TRBJ1-2, with TRBD1 identical over 12 bases. After removal of 4 bases from V and 2 bases from J, the junction contained 11 bases not matched to a gene. The CDR3 runs to 18 residues. CDR1 and CDR2 from the germline V gene are MDHEN and SYDVKM. The CDR3 nucleotides are TGTGCCAGCAGTTCCGCCGGGACAGGGGGCGGATTGAACTATGGCTACACCTTC. Protein sequence: CASSSAGTGGGLNYGYTF.

The genes are TRBV9 and TRBJ2-5, with D possibly being TRBD1 or TRBD2 (6 bases each). The germline gives CDR1 SGDLS, CDR2 YYNGEE. The CDR3 covers 17 residues. The V end lost 0 bases, the J end lost 4 bases, and 19 bases lay between the germline ends. This CDR3 is CASSVEPGDLRGETQYF. The CDR3, as DNA: TGTGCCAGCAGCGTAGAGCCAGGGGACTTGAGGGGAGAGACCCAGTACTTC.

The chain carries TRBV18 and TRBJ2-7; TRBD1 or TRBD2 may be the D gene (5 bases each). V gave up 4 bases and J gave up 5 bases, with 15 bases separating them. This CDR3 comprises 14 residues. Germline CDR1 KGHSH, CDR2 LQKENI. CDR3 nucleotide sequence: TGTGCCAGCTCACTCACGGGACCCCTGGACGAGCAGTACTTC. It is translated as CASSLTGPLDEQYF.

This clone appeared a single time. V and J are TRBV19 and TRBJ1-5; a possible D gene is TRBD1 (6 bases). Per germline, CDR1 LNHDA and CDR2 SQIVND (reference sequence). The V end was cut by 3 bases, the J end by 3 bases, with 9 bases between. The CDR3 sequence is 14 residues long. The CDR3 nucleotides read TGTGCCAGTAGTATGGGACACCCCAATCAGCCCCAGCATTTT. Its protein product is CASSMGHPNQPQHF.

This chain joins TRBV19 and TRBJ2-1; 9 nucleotides match TRBD2. The germline gives CDR1 LNHDA, CDR2 SQIVND (reference sequence). The CDR3 extends over 19 amino acids. Losses at the gene ends were 8 bases for V and 2 bases for J; bases not matched to a gene: 19. The CDR3 sequence is CASLARAGGISGAYNEQFF. As DNA, the CDR3 is TGTGCCAGTCTCGCTCGAGCGGGAGGCATCTCTGGGGCCTACAATGAGCAGTTCTTC.

The chain links TRBV5-1 to TRBJ2-5; D unclear. In germline, CDR1 is SGHRS, CDR2 YFSETQ. V dropped 2 bases and J dropped 5 bases, with 10 bases sitting between them. This CDR3 is built from 13 residues. This chain's CDR3 is CASSLRTLETQYF. CDR3 coding DNA: TGCGCCAGCAGCTTAAGGACGTTGGAGACCCAGTACTTC. Full variable domain (rest looked up from reference TRBV5-1 and TRBJ2-5): KAGVTQTPRYLIKTRGQQVTLSCSPISGHRSVSWYQQTPGQGLQFLFEYFSETQRNKGNFPGRFSGRQFSNSRSEMNVSTLELGDSALYLCASSLRTLETQYFGPGTRLLVL.

The chain has TRBV4-1 and TRBJ1-5; unclear D gene. Trimming removed 3 bases from V and 7 bases from J, with 19 bases in between. Germline V lookup: CDR1 MGHRA, CDR2 YSYEKL. There are 16 residues in the CDR3. This chain's CDR3 is CASSQMPTAPEQPQHF. Written as DNA, the CDR3 is TGCGCCAGCAGCCAGATGCCGACGGCCCCCGAGCAGCCCCAGCATTTT.

V usage is TRBV7-6 and J usage is TRBJ2-3; possible D gene TRBD1, 6 bases. The CDR3 is made up of 17 amino acids. Deletions cut 4 bases from V and 2 bases from J, with 19 bases between. Germline CDR1 reads SGHVS; CDR2 reads FNYEAQ. The CDR3 DNA reads as TGTGCCAGCAGCTCAATCCCGGGGCAGGGACACACAGATACGCAGTATTTT. Translating gives CASSSIPGQGHTDTQYF. Variable domain in full (rest from reference TRBV7-6 and TRBJ2-3): GAGVSQSPRYKVTKRGQDVALRCDPISGHVSLYWYRQALGQGPEFLTYFNYEAQQDKSGLPNDRFSAERPEGSISTLTIQRTEQRDSAMYRCASSSIPGQGHTDTQYFGPGTRLTVL.

V gene TRBV29-1 combines with J gene TRBJ2-5; D ambiguous. Germline CDR1 reads SQVTM; CDR2 reads ANQGSEA. This CDR3 spans 14 amino acids. Trimming took off 0 bases at V and 1 base at J, with 9 bases between the two ends. The CDR3: CSVEDPRAQETQYF. CDR3 sequence (DNA): TGCAGCGTTGAAGATCCCCGGGCCCAAGAGACCCAGTACTTC.

The chain employs TRBV11-1 and TRBJ2-1; 8 bases match TRBD1. This CDR3 has 17 amino acids. Trimming cost V 1 base and J 9 bases; bases outside gene matches: 14. The germline CDR1 and CDR2 sequences are SGHAT and FQDESV (reference sequence). The CDR3 nucleotides read TGTGCCAGCAGCTTAGGGGGCAGGGGGCGCTTATTGATTGAGCAGTTCTTC. Its translation is CASSLGGRGRLLIEQFF. Using reference TRBV11-1 and TRBJ2-1 for the parts outside the CDR3, the full variable domain is EAEVAQSPRYKITEKSQAVAFWCDPISGHATLYWYRQILGQGPELLVQFQDESVVDDSQLPKDRFSAERLKGVDSTLKIQPAELGDSAMYLCASSLGGRGRLLIEQFFGPGTRLTVL.

The chain joins TRBV5-4 to TRBJ1-6; D possibly corresponds to TRBD1 (5 bases). Germline CDR1 and CDR2: SGHNT and YYREEE (reference sequence). The CDR3 sequence is 17 residues long. V was trimmed by 4 bases and J by 6 bases, leaving 20 bases between them. CDR3 nucleotides: TGTGCCAGCAGCACTGCCACTGGGGCGGTGGTTAATTCACCCCTCCACTTT. Translating it yields CASSTATGAVVNSPLHF.